This T cell receptor beta chain was documented in a study of cytomegalovirus exposure and HLA in healthy donors. Across the whole study: Out of approximately 170 million T cells, an earlier analysis found fewer than 140 million unique TCR beta sequences in total.

Regarding this clone: What it recognizes is unknown.

Study outcomes and limitations: Specificity of a few CMV-associated chains for CMV antigens was verified in vitro. In a later analysis, TCR beta V- and J-gene trimming was associated with a missense DCLRE1C variant.

Regarding donors, all were healthy bone marrow donors. The primer mix had 60 Vbeta and 13 Jbeta primers. Sequencing was performed with immunoSEQ multiplex PCR; in TCRdb, only in-frame clones are kept and a portion is missing. This sample has approximately 150,000 clones, with 80% found just once. Germline lookup yields CDR1 SEHNR and CDR2 FQNEAQ (reference sequence). The CDR3 totals 14 residues. After removal of 2 bases from V and 2 bases from J, the junction contained 2 bases not matched to a gene. The chain employs TRBV7-9 and TRBJ2-5, with TRBD2 matching 7 bases. The sequence came from a man between 18 and 29 years old in good health and CMV-seropositive. Sequenced input: PBMCs. The CDR3 region is CASSLWTSQETQYF. In DNA, the CDR3 is TGTGCCAGCAGCTTATGGACTAGTCAAGAGACCCAGTACTTC.